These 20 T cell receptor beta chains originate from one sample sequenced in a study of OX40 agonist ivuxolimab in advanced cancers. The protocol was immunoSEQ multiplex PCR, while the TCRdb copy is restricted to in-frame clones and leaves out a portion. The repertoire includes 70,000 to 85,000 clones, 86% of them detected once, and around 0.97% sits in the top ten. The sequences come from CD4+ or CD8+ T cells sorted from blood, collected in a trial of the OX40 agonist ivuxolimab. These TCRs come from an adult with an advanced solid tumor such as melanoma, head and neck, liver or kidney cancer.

The CDR3 coding sequence is TGTGCCAGCAGTTACGCAGGGACGAACACTGAAGCTTTCTTT. It yields the protein CASSYAGTNTEAFF. The chain employs TRBV6-9 and TRBJ1-1; the D gene is possibly TRBD1 (5 bases). Trimming took 3 bases from V and 1 from J, leaving 9 bases between them. The CDR3 has 14 residues. Germline V CDR1 and CDR2: MNHGY, SVAAGI.

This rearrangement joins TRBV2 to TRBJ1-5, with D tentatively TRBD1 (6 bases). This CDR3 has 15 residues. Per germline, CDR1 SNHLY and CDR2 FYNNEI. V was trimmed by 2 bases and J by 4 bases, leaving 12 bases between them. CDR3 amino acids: CASSEQGMVNQPQHF. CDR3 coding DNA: TGTGCCAGCAGTGAACAGGGGATGGTTAATCAGCCCCAGCATTTT.

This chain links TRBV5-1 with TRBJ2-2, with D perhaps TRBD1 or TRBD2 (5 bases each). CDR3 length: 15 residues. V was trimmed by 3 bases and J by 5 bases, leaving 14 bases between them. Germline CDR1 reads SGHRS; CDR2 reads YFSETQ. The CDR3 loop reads CASSSLRGGTGELFF. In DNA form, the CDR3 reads TGCGCCAGCAGCTCCCTTCGTGGGGGAACCGGGGAGCTGTTTTTT.

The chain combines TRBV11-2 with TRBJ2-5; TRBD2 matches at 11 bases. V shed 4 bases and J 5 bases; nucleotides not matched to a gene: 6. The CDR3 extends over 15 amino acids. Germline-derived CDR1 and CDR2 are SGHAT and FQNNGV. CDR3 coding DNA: TGTGCCAGCAGCTCCGTAGCGGGAGGGCAGGAGACCCAGTACTTC. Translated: CASSSVAGGQETQYF.

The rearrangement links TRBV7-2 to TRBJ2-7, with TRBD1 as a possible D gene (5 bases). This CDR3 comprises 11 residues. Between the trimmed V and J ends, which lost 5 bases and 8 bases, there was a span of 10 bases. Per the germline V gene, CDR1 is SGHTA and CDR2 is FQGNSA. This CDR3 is CASSTGHKQYF. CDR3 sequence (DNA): TGTGCCAGCAGCACTGGACACAAGCAGTACTTC.

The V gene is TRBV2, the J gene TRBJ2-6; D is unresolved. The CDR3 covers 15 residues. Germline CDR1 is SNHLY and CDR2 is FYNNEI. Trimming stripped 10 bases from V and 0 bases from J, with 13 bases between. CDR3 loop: CAKTVQSSGANVLTF. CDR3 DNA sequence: TGTGCCAAAACCGTACAGAGCTCTGGGGCCAACGTCCTGACTTTC.

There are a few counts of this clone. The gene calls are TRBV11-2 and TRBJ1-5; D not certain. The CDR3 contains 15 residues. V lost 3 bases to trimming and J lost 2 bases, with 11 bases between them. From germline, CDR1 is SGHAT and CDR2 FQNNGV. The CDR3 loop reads CASSFSSGRNQPQHF. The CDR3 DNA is TGTGCCAGCAGCTTTTCTAGCGGTCGCAATCAGCCCCAGCATTTT.

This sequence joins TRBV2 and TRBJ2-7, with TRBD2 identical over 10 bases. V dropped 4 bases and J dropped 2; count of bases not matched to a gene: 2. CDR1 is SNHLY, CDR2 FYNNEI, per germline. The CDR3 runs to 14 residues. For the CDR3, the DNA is TGTGCCAGCAGTGGGACTAGCGGTACCTACGAGCAGTACTTC. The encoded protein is CASSGTSGTYEQYF.

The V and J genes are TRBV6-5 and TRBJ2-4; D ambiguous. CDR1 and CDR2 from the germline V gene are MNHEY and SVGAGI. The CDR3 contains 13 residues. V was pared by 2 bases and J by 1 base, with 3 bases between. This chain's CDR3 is CASSYRAKNIQYF. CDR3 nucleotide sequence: TGTGCCAGCAGTTACAGGGCCAAAAACATTCAGTACTTC.

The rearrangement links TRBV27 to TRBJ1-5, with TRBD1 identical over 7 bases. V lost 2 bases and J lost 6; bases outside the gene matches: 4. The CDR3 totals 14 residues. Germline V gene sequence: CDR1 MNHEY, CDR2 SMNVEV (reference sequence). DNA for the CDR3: TGTGCCAGCAGTTTAGACAGGGTAGGTCAGCCCCAGCATTTT. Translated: CASSLDRVGQPQHF.

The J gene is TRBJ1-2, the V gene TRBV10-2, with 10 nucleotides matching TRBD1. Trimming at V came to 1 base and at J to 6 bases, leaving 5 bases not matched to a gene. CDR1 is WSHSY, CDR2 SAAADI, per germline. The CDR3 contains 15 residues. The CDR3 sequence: CASSEFGQGEDGYTF. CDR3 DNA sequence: TGCGCCAGCAGTGAGTTCGGACAGGGGGAAGATGGCTACACCTTC.

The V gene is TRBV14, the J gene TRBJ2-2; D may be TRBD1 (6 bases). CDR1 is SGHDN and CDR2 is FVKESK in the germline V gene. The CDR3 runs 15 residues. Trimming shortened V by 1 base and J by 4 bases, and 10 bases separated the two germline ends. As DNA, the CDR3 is TGTGCCAGCAGCCAAGGGGTCAGGGGCACCGGGGAGCTGTTTTTT. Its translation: CASSQGVRGTGELFF. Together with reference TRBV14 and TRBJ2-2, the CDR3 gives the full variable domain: EAGVTQFPSHSVIEKGQTVTLRCDPISGHDNLYWYRRVMGKEIKFLLHFVKESKQDESGMPNNRFLAERTGGTYSTLKVQPAELEDSGVYFCASSQGVRGTGELFFGEGSRLTVL.

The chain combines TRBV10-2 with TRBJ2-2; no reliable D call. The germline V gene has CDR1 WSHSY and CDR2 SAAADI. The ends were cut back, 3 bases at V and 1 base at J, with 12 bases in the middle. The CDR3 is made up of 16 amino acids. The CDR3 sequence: CASSELEQMNTGELFF. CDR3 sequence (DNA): TGCGCCAGCAGTGAATTGGAACAGATGAACACCGGGGAGCTGTTTTTT.

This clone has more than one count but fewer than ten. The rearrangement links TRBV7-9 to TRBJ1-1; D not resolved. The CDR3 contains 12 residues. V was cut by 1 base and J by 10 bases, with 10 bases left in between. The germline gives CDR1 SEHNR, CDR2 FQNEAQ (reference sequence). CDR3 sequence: CASSLVKGPAFF. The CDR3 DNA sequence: TGTGCCAGCAGCTTAGTAAAAGGGCCAGCTTTCTTT.

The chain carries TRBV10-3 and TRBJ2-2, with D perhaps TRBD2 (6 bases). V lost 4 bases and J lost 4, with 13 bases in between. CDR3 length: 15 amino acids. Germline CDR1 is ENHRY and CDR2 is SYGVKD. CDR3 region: CAISGGDLVTGELFF. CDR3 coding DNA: TGTGCCATCAGTGGGGGGGATCTAGTCACCGGGGAGCTGTTTTTT.

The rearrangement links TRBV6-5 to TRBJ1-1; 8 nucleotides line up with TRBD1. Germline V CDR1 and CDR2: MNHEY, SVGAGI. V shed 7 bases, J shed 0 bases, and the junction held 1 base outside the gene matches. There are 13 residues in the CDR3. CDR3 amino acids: CASNRGMNTEAFF. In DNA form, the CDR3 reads TGTGCCAGCAACAGGGGGATGAACACTGAAGCTTTCTTT.

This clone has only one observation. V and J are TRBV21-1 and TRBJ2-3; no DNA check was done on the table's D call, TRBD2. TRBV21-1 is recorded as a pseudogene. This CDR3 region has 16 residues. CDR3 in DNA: TGTGCCAGCAGCATCCCAGGACTAGCGAGGACAGATACGCAGTATTTT. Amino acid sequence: CASSIPGLARTDTQYF.

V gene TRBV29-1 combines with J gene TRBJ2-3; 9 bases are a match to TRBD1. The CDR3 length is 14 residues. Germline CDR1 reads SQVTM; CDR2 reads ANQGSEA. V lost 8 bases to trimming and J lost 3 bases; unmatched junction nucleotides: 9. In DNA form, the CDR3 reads TGCAGCACCCGGGGACAGGGTTATACAGATACGCAGTATTTT. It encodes CSTRGQGYTDTQYF.

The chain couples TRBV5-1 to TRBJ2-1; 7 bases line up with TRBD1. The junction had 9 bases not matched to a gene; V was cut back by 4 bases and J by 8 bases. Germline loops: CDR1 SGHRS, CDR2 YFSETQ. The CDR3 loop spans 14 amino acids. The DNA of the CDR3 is TGCGCCAGCAGCAAACAGACAGGGACCGATGAGCAGTTCTTC. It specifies CASSKQTGTDEQFF.

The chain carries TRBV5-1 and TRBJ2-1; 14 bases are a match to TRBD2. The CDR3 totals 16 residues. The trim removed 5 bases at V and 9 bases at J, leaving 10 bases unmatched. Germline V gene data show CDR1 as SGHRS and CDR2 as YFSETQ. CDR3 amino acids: CASRIEGLAGAGEQFF. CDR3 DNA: TGCGCCAGCAGAATCGAGGGACTAGCGGGAGCCGGTGAGCAGTTCTTC.